This T cell receptor (beta chain) derives from a study of shared T cell receptors in the human thymus. Here immunoSEQ multiplex PCR was the method, and the copy in TCRdb shows in-frame clones only, minus some. The sample carries some 700,000 clones, 88% recorded once. These data are also associated with another study on human thymus T cells.

The TCR sequence derives from a boy in the first two years of life with a congenital heart defect. Sequenced sample: thymocytes.

The CDR3 DNA reads as TGTGCCAGCCGTCAGGAGGCCGGGGAGCTGTTTTTT. Its translation: CASRQEAGELFF. The rearrangement links TRBV7-2 to TRBJ2-2, with D perhaps TRBD2 (5 bases). CDR1 and CDR2 (germline): SGHTA, FQGNSA. This CDR3 has 12 amino acids. The V and J ends lost 8 bases and 6 bases respectively, with 10 bases between them.